This T cell receptor (beta chain) was profiled in a study of blood T cell repertoires in COVID-19 (dated by TCRdb to the early 2020s). Study-wide context: Collaborator samples came from the United States, Italy and Spain and covered acute and convalescent phases of COVID-19. The material from the prospective study consisted of cDNA or gDNA derived from T cells, B-cell-depleted T cells, or PBMCs. The dataset comprised deeply sampled blood TCRbeta repertoires from subjects exposed to, actively infected with, or recovered from COVID-19. The repertoires were made available in a free public database intended to serve as a resource for research on the immune response to SARS-CoV-2. Samples came from the ongoing ImmuneRACE study (first 160 participants) plus 1,254 subjects from 6 global collaborators. The sample metadata nearly always contained a de-identified subject ID, COVID-19 status, age in years and sex. HLA class I and class II types, where available, came from metadata supplied by the sample provider rather than from assay-based typing.

In the case of this clone: This receptor's antigen is unknown. Per-nucleotide qualities are absent, and no much larger clonotype sits a single base away.

TCRbeta CDR3 regions were amplified from genomic DNA by means of the immunoSEQ Assay, a bias-controlled multiplex PCR. The published analysis was carried out like this. Within the assay, amplification of reference gene primers was used to estimate how many nucleated cells each sample contained. Sequence reads were collapsed and filtered to measure the absolute abundance of every unique TCRbeta CDR3 rearrangement. For each sample, productive Simpson clonality was calculated by taking the square root of Simpson's diversity index across productive rearrangements. In its TCRdb copy, this immuneACCESS table keeps in-frame sequences only and misses some clones. Where compared with another copy, unresolved V genes explain less than half of these, and the others have no known cause. V, J and clone size are taken as reported in that table, and D and trimming were inferred from the DNA itself. Present in this sample are just over 50,000 clones, about 86% of which were seen just once. The ten top clones hold about 4.2% of the sample.

Collaborating institutions collected whole blood in K2EDTA tubes following their own protocols. For TCRbeta analysis, collaborator samples were shipped as frozen whole blood, as isolated PBMCs, or as DNA extracted from either sample type. The germline V gene supplies CDR1 SGHTA and CDR2 FQGNSA. Trimming takes 0 bases from V and 4 bases from J, and the germline ends sit 20 bases apart. Reading from cysteine to phenylalanine, the CDR3 counts 18 amino acids. The retained sequence is limited to the CDR3, 54 bases, with the frame set at the first base. What the study reported, not specific to this receptor: Clinical and demographic metadata were provided uncurated, with the amount varying by source and participant.

The origin of this receptor is a man at least 80 years old with active COVID-19. Recombination joined TRBV7-2 with TRBJ2-3; the D gene is perhaps TRBD2, from 6 matching bases. Source material: peripheral blood. In nucleotide form, the sequence is TGTGCCAGCAGCTTAGCGGATGGACTATTCTTTCTCGCAGATACGCAGTATTTT. It translates as CASSLADGLFFLADTQYF.